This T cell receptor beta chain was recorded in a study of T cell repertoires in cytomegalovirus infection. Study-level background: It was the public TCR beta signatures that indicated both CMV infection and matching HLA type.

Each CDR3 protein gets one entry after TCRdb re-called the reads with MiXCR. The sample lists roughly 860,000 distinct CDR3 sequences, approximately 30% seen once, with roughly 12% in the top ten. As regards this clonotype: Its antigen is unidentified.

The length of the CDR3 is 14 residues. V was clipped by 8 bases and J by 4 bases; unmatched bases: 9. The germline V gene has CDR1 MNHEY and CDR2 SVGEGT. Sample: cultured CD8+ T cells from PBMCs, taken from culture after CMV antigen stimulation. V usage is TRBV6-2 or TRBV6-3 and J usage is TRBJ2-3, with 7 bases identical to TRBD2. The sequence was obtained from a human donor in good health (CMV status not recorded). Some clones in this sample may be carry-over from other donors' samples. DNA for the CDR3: TGTGCCAGCCTTCCTAGGGAGGGCGCAGATACGCAGTATTTT. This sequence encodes CASLPREGADTQYF.